Listed below are T cell receptor beta chains from one sample, sequenced in a study of CD4 and CD8 cells across lung adenocarcinoma regions. A single record per CDR3 protein comes from TCRdb applying MiXCR to the PCR reads. The repertoire holds fewer than 2,500 distinct CDR3 sequences, with 65% to 70% as singletons. Sequences were obtained from CD4+ T cells from the center of a lung tumor. All receptors come from a female donor with lung adenocarcinoma. The CD4 and CD8 labels of this study may be unreliable. The CDR3 runs from the conserved cysteine through the conserved F or W. D genes are given only for firm matches. Size is omitted from some rows. Given values are once, few, many or a class for expanded clones.

d_call j_call v_call clone_size cdr3_aa cdr3_nt
NA TRBJ2-1 TRBV6-5 once CASSSGHLISYNEQFF TGTGCCAGCAGTTCGGGACACCTAATCTCCTACAATGAGCAGTTCTTC
TRBD2 TRBJ2-7 TRBV6-5 once CASSYSVAGGPGEQYF TGTGCCAGCAGTTACTCGGTAGCGGGAGGGCCGGGGGAGCAGTACTTC
NA TRBJ1-2 TRBV6-2/TRBV6-3 NA CASNEDGAGGYTF TGTGCCAGCAACGAGGACGGAGCGGGTGGCTACACCTTC
TRBD2 TRBJ2-5 TRBV6-1 NA CASSPGSSGAGETQYF TGTGCCAGCAGTCCCGGGTCTAGCGGGGCTGGGGAGACCCAGTACTTC
TRBD2 TRBJ2-3 TRBV6-1 NA CASSEAAGRALGTQYF TGTGCCAGCAGTGAAGCGGCCGGGAGGGCCCTGGGTACGCAGTATTTT
NA TRBJ2-1 TRBV3-1 NA CASSQGLGSYNEQFF TGTGCCAGCAGCCAGGGCCTGGGCTCCTACAATGAGCAGTTCTTC
TRBD2 TRBJ2-2 TRBV10-2 NA CASNPTSGSIGELFF TGCGCCAGCAACCCGACTAGCGGGAGCATCGGGGAGCTGTTTTTT
TRBD2 TRBJ2-3 TRBV7-9 few CASSPPGRLAGFADTQYF TGTGCCAGCAGCCCCCCCGGGAGGCTAGCGGGATTCGCAGATACGCAGTATTTT
TRBD2 TRBJ2-4 TRBV4-1 NA CASSPTGTSGSGNIQYF TGCGCCAGCAGCCCTACCGGGACTAGCGGGAGTGGGAACATTCAGTACTTC
NA TRBJ2-5 TRBV7-2 NA CASSLSFSEETQYF TGTGCCAGCAGCTTAAGTTTCTCGGAAGAGACCCAGTACTTC
NA TRBJ2-5 TRBV6-1 NA CASSPQGPQETQYF TGTGCCAGCAGTCCCCAGGGGCCTCAAGAGACCCAGTACTTC
NA TRBJ2-3 TRBV6-2/TRBV6-3 NA CASSYSGVATDTQYF TGTGCCAGCAGTTACTCCGGAGTTGCCACAGATACGCAGTATTTT
NA TRBJ1-1 TRBV6-1 hyperexpanded CASRRGWPTEAFF TGTGCCAGCAGGAGGGGGTGGCCGACTGAAGCTTTCTTT
NA TRBJ2-1 TRBV6-5 NA CASSCGDNGEQFF TGTGCCAGCAGTTGTGGGGACAACGGGGAGCAGTTCTTT
NA TRBJ2-1 TRBV6-1 NA CASSEISGEANEQFF TGTGCCAGCAGTGAAATATCGGGAGAAGCCAATGAGCAGTTCTTC
TRBD2 TRBJ2-5 TRBV12-3/TRBV12-4 NA CASSLRGGGGAGETQYF TGTGCCAGCAGTTTACGGGGGGGCGGGGGAGCGGGAGAGACCCAGTACTTC